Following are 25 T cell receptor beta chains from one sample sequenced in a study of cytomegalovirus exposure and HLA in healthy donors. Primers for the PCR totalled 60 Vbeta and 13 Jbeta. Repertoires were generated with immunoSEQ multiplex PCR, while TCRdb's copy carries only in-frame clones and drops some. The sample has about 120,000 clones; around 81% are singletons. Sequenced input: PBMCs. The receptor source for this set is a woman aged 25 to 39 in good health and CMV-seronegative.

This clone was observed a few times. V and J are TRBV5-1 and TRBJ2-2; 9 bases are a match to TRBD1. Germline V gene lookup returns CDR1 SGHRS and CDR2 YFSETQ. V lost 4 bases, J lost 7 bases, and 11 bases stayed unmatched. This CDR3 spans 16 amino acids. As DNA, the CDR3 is TGCGCCAGCAGCGACTCCGGGACAGGGAGATTCGGGGAGCTGTTTTTT. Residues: CASSDSGTGRFGELFF.

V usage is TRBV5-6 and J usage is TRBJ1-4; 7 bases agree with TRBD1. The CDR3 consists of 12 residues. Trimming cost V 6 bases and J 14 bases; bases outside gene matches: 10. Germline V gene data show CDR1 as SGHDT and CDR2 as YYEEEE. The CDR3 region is CASTKDDRALFF. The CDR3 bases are TGTGCCAGCACCAAAGATGACAGGGCGCTGTTTTTT.

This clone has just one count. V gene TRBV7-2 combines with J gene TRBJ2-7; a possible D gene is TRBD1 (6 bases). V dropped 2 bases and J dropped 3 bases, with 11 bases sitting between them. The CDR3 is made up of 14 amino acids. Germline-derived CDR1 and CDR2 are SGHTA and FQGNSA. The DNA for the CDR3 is TGTGCCAGCAGCTTACCGGGACATAGCTACGAGCAGTACTTC. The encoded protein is CASSLPGHSYEQYF.

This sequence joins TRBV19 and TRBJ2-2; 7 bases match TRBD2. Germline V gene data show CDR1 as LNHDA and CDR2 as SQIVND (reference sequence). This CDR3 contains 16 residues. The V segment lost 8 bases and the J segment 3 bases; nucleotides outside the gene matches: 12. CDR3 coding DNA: TGTGCCAGTGGAGGTTTAGCGGGCTTGTACACCGGGGAGCTGTTTTTT. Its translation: CASGGLAGLYTGELFF.

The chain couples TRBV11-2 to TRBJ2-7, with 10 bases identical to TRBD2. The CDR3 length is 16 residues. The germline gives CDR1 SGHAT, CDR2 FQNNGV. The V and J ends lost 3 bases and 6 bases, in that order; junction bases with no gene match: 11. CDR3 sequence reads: CASSFTTSGILGEQYF. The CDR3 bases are TGTGCCAGCAGCTTTACTACTAGCGGGATCCTTGGCGAGCAGTACTTC. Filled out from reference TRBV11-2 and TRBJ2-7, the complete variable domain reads EAGVAQSPRYKIIEKRQSVAFWCNPISGHATLYWYQQILGQGPKLLIQFQNNGVVDDSQLPKDRFSAERLKGVDSTLKIQPAKLEDSAVYLCASSFTTSGILGEQYFGPGTRLTVT.

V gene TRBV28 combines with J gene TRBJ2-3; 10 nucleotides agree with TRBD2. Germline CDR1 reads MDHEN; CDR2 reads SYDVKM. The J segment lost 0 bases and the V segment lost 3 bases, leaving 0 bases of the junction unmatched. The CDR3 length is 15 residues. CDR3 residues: CASSLTSGSTDTQYF. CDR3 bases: TGTGCCAGCAGTTTGACTAGCGGGAGCACAGATACGCAGTATTTT. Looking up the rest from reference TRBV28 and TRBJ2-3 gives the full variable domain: DVKVTQSSRYLVKRTGEKVFLECVQDMDHENMFWYRQDPGLGLRLIYFSYDVKMKEKGDIPEGYSVSREKKERFSLILESASTNQTSMYLCASSLTSGSTDTQYFGPGTRLTVL.

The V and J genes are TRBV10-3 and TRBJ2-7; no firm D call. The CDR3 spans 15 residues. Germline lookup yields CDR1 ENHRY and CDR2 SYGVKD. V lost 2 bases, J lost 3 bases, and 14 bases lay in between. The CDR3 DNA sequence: TGTGCCATCAGTGAGCCATCTGGGCAGATCTACGAGCAGTACTTC. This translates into CAISEPSGQIYEQYF.

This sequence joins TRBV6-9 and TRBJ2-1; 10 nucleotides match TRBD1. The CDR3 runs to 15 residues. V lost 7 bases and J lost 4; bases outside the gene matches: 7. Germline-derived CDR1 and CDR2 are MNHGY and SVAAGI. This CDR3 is CASKNGTGVYNEQFF. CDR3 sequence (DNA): TGTGCCAGCAAGAACGGGACAGGGGTGTACAATGAGCAGTTCTTC.

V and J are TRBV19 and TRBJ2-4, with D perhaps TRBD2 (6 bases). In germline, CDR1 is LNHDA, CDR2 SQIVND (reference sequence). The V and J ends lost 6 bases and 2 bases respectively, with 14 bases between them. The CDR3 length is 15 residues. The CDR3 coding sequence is TGTGCCAGTAGGTCGGGGGACCAGACCAAAAACATTCAGTACTTC. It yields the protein CASRSGDQTKNIQYF.

The CDR3 coding sequence is TGTGCCAGCAGTGATGACAGGGGAGCTTTCTTT. It encodes CASSDDRGAFF. This chain joins TRBV2 and TRBJ1-1; 8 bases line up with TRBD1. The CDR3 totals 11 residues. CDR1 is SNHLY, CDR2 FYNNEI, per germline. After removal of 3 bases from V and 10 bases from J, the junction contained 1 base not matched to a gene.

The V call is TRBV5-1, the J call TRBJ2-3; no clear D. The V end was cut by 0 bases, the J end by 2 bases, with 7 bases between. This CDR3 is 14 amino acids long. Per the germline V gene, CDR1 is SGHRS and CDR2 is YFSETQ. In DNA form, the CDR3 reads TGCGCCAGCAGCTTGGGCTCAGTCACAGATACGCAGTATTTT. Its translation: CASSLGSVTDTQYF. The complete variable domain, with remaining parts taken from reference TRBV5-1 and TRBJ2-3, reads KAGVTQTPRYLIKTRGQQVTLSCSPISGHRSVSWYQQTPGQGLQFLFEYFSETQRNKGNFPGRFSGRQFSNSRSEMNVSTLELGDSALYLCASSLGSVTDTQYFGPGTRLTVL.

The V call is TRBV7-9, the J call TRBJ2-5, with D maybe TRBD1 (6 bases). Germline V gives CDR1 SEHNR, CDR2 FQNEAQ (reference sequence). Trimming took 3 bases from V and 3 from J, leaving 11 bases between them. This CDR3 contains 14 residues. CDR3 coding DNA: TGTGCCAGCAGCTTGACAACAGGGAAAGAGACCCAGTACTTC. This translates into CASSLTTGKETQYF.

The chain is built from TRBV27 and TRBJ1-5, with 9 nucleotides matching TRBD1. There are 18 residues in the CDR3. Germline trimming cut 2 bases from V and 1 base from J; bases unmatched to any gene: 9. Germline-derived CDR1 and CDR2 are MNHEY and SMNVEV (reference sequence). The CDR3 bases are TGTGCCAGCAGTTTAGCCGGGACAGGGCGTTCAAGCAATCAGCCCCAGCATTTT. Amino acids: CASSLAGTGRSSNQPQHF.

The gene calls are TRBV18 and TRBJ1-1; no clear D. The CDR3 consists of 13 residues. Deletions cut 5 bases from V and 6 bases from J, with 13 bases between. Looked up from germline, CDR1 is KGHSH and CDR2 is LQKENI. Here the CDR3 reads CASSSAPGPEAFF. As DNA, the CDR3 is TGTGCCAGCTCATCGGCCCCTGGGCCTGAAGCTTTCTTT.

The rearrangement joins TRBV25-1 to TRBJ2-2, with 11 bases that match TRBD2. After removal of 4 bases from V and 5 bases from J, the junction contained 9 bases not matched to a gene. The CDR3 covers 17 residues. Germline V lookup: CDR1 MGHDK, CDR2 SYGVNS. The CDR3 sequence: CASSVVAGGPGTGELFF. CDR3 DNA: TGTGCCAGCAGTGTGGTAGCGGGAGGGCCTGGAACCGGGGAGCTGTTTTTT.

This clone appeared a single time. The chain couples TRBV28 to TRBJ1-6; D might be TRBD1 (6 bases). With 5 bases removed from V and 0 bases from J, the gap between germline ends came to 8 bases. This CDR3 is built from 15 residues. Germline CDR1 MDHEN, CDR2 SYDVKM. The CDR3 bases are TGTGCCAGCAGTCTGGACAGCTCCTATAATTCACCCCTCCACTTT. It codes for CASSLDSSYNSPLHF. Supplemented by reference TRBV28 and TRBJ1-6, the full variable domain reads DVKVTQSSRYLVKRTGEKVFLECVQDMDHENMFWYRQDPGLGLRLIYFSYDVKMKEKGDIPEGYSVSREKKERFSLILESASTNQTSMYLCASSLDSSYNSPLHFGNGTRLTVT.

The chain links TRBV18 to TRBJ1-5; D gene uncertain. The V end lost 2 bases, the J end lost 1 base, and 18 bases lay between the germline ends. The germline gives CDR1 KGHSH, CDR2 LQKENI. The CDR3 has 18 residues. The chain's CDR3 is CASSPIVAGFPSNQPQHF. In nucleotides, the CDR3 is TGTGCCAGCTCACCAATTGTGGCGGGATTCCCCAGCAATCAGCCCCAGCATTTT.

CDR3 sequence reads: CASSLRLGEQYF. In nucleotides, the CDR3 is TGTGCCAGCAGCCTCAGACTTGGGGAGCAGTACTTC. The chain carries TRBV14 and TRBJ2-7; D is uncertain. Germline lookup yields CDR1 SGHDN and CDR2 FVKESK. The CDR3 is made up of 12 amino acids. Trimming cost V 4 bases and J 7 bases, with 11 bases left between them. Drawing the rest from reference TRBV14 and TRBJ2-7, the complete variable domain is EAGVTQFPSHSVIEKGQTVTLRCDPISGHDNLYWYRRVMGKEIKFLLHFVKESKQDESGMPNNRFLAERTGGTYSTLKVQPAELEDSGVYFCASSLRLGEQYFGPGTRLTVT.

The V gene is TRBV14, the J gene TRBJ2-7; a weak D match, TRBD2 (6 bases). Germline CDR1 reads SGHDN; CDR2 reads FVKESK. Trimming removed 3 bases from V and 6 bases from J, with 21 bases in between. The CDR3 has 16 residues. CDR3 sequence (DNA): TGTGCCAGCAGCCATCTCGTAGCGGAGGAACGGGCCGAGCAGTACTTC. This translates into CASSHLVAEERAEQYF.

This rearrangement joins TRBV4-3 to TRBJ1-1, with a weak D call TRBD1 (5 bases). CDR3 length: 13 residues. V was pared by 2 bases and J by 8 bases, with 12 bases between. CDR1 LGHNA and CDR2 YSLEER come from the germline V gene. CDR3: CASSQRLPGEAFF. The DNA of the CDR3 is TGCGCCAGCAGCCAACGATTACCAGGGGAAGCTTTCTTT.

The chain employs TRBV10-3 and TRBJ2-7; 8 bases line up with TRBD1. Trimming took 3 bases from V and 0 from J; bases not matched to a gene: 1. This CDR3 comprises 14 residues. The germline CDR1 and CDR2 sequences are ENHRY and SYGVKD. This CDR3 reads CAISDTGGSYEQYF. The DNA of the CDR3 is TGTGCCATCAGTGACACAGGGGGCTCCTACGAGCAGTACTTC.

This CDR3 reads CASSLASGAYEQYF. CDR3 bases: TGCGCCAGCAGCTTGGCCAGCGGGGCCTACGAGCAGTACTTC. The V gene is TRBV5-1, the J gene TRBJ2-7, with 7 bases aligning to TRBD2. The CDR3 is 14 amino acids. Germline assignment: CDR1 SGHRS and CDR2 YFSETQ. With V trimmed by 0 bases and J by 2 bases, 2 bases remained unmatched.

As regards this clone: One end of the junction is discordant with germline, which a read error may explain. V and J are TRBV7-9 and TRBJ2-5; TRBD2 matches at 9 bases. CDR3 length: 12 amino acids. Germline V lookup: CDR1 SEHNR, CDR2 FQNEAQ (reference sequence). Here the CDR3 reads CSSSSGRETQYF. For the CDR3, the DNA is TGTTCCAGCAGTAGCGGGAGAGAGACCCAGTACTTC.

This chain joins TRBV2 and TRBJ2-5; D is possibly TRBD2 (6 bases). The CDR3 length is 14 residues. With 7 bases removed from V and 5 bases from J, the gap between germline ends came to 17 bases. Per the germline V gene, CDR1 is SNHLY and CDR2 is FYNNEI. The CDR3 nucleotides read TGTGCCAGCATCGGTAGCGGCTCGGAGGAGACCCAGTACTTC. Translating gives CASIGSGSEETQYF.

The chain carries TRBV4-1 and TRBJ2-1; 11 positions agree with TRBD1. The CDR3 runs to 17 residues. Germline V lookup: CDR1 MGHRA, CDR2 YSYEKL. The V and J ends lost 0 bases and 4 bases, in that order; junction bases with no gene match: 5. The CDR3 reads CASSQDSGTGGYNEQFF. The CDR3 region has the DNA TGCGCCAGCAGCCAAGATTCCGGGACAGGGGGGTACAATGAGCAGTTCTTC.